A selection of T cell receptor beta chains follows, all from one sample in a study of control samples from healthy donors and cancer patients. Profiled with immunoSEQ multiplex PCR; TCRdb holds only in-frame clones, not every one. The table lists approximately 100,000 clones, around 82% of them singletons, with approximately 2% in the top ten. Sequencing was done on a sample of blood. These TCRs come from a man aged 55-75 years in good health. The CDR3 runs from the conserved cysteine through the conserved F or W. The order of the fields is J gene, D gene, V gene, clone size, CDR3 protein, CDR3 DNA. D genes are given only for firm matches. Expanded clones get a size class; other rows say once, few or many, or leave the size out.

j_gene: TRBJ2-7
d_gene: NA
v_gene: TRBV6-6
abundance: once
CDR3aa: CASARTLYYEQYF
CDR3nt: TGTGCCAGCGCGAGGACTCTCTACTACGAGCAGTACTTC

j_gene: TRBJ1-3
d_gene: NA
v_gene: TRBV3-1/TRBV3-2
abundance: NA
CDR3aa: CASSQVTHNPGSGNTIYF
CDR3nt: TGTGCCAGCAGCCAAGTTACCCACAATCCGGGCTCCGGAAACACCATATATTTT

j_gene: TRBJ1-6
d_gene: NA
v_gene: TRBV6-7
abundance: NA
CDR3aa: CASLGHFVLSYNSPLHF
CDR3nt: TGTGCCAGCCTAGGACATTTCGTTCTCTCCTATAATTCACCCCTCCACTTT

j_gene: TRBJ2-2
d_gene: NA
v_gene: TRBV5-4
abundance: NA
CDR3aa: CASSQGRNTGELFF
CDR3nt: TGTGCCAGCAGCCAGGGACGGAACACCGGGGAGCTGTTTTTT

j_gene: TRBJ1-2
d_gene: NA
v_gene: TRBV30
abundance: NA
CDR3aa: CAWSVSVGFDYGYTF
CDR3nt: TGTGCCTGGAGTGTTAGCGTGGGCTTCGACTATGGCTACACCTTC

j_gene: TRBJ2-7
d_gene: TRBD2
v_gene: TRBV4-2
abundance: few
CDR3aa: CASSHIAGEAYEQYF
CDR3nt: TGTGCCAGCAGCCATATAGCGGGGGAGGCCTACGAGCAGTACTTC

j_gene: TRBJ1-1
d_gene: NA
v_gene: TRBV5-5
abundance: few
CDR3aa: CASTWVGRNTEAFF
CDR3nt: TGTGCCAGCACCTGGGTGGGCAGGAACACTGAAGCTTTCTTT

j_gene: TRBJ1-6
d_gene: TRBD1
v_gene: TRBV30
abundance: NA
CDR3aa: CAWGTGNSPLHF
CDR3nt: TGTGCCTGGGGGACAGGGAATTCACCCCTCCACTTT

j_gene: TRBJ2-7
d_gene: NA
v_gene: TRBV28
abundance: few
CDR3aa: CARIPFPGLYYEQYF
CDR3nt: TGTGCCAGGATACCGTTTCCGGGGCTTTACTACGAGCAGTACTTC

j_gene: TRBJ2-5
d_gene: NA
v_gene: TRBV2
abundance: NA
CDR3aa: CASRQTPGETQYF
CDR3nt: TGTGCCAGCAGACAGACGCCAGGGGAGACCCAGTACTTC

j_gene: TRBJ1-4
d_gene: NA
v_gene: TRBV6-5
abundance: NA
CDR3aa: CASSTGTLHEKLFF
CDR3nt: TGTGCCAGCAGCACCGGGACACTTCATGAAAAACTGTTTTTT

j_gene: TRBJ2-7
d_gene: TRBD2
v_gene: TRBV3-1/TRBV3-2
abundance: NA
CDR3aa: CASSQTGLAGGAEQYF
CDR3nt: TGTGCCAGCAGCCAGACGGGACTAGCGGGAGGAGCCGAGCAGTACTTC

j_gene: TRBJ2-5
d_gene: TRBD2
v_gene: TRBV15
abundance: once
CDR3aa: CATSSGGVGGRETQYF
CDR3nt: TGTGCCACCAGCAGCGGGGGGGTAGGTGGGAGAGAGACCCAGTACTTC

j_gene: TRBJ2-5
d_gene: NA
v_gene: TRBV30
abundance: NA
CDR3aa: CAWMGRETQYF
CDR3nt: TGTGCCTGGATGGGACGGGAGACCCAGTACTTC

j_gene: TRBJ1-1
d_gene: TRBD1
v_gene: TRBV7-9
abundance: NA
CDR3aa: CASRSSQGAGTEAFF
CDR3nt: TGTGCCAGTCGCTCCTCACAGGGGGCTGGCACTGAAGCTTTCTTT

j_gene: TRBJ2-1
d_gene: NA
v_gene: TRBV30
abundance: NA
CDR3aa: CAWSPGRVLNEQFF
CDR3nt: TGTGCCTGGTCGCCGGGACGCGTCCTCAATGAGCAGTTCTTC

j_gene: TRBJ1-5
d_gene: NA
v_gene: TRBV19
abundance: NA
CDR3aa: CASKFRGDSNQPQHF
CDR3nt: TGTGCCAGTAAGTTCAGAGGGGATAGCAATCAGCCCCAGCATTTT

j_gene: TRBJ1-2
d_gene: NA
v_gene: TRBV3-1/TRBV3-2
abundance: NA
CDR3aa: CASSRDTRTNYGYTF
CDR3nt: TGTGCCAGCAGCCGAGACACCAGGACTAACTATGGCTACACCTTC

j_gene: TRBJ2-7
d_gene: TRBD2
v_gene: TRBV27
abundance: NA
CDR3aa: CASSPRGFRTSGRPTSYEQYF
CDR3nt: TGTGCCAGCAGTCCCCGGGGATTTCGGACTAGCGGGAGGCCCACCTCCTACGAGCAGTACTTC

j_gene: TRBJ2-1
d_gene: NA
v_gene: TRBV5-1
abundance: NA
CDR3aa: CASSLAGDQSYNEQFF
CDR3nt: TGCGCCAGCAGCTTGGCAGGGGATCAGTCCTACAATGAGCAGTTCTTC

j_gene: TRBJ1-1
d_gene: NA
v_gene: TRBV2
abundance: NA
CDR3aa: CASSEVGGGTEAFF
CDR3nt: TGTGCCAGCAGTGAGGTAGGGGGGGGTACTGAAGCTTTCTTT

j_gene: TRBJ2-3
d_gene: TRBD2
v_gene: TRBV5-6
abundance: NA
CDR3aa: CASSPNGWREPDTQYF
CDR3nt: TGTGCCAGCAGCCCCAATGGCTGGCGGGAGCCAGATACGCAGTATTTT

j_gene: TRBJ2-2
d_gene: NA
v_gene: TRBV5-6
abundance: few
CDR3aa: CASSVRGITGELFF
CDR3nt: TGTGCCAGCAGCGTACGGGGGATCACCGGGGAGCTGTTTTTT

j_gene: TRBJ2-3
d_gene: TRBD1
v_gene: TRBV5-1
abundance: NA
CDR3aa: CASMGQGNTGTDTQYF
CDR3nt: TGCGCCAGCATGGGACAGGGGAACACAGGGACAGATACGCAGTATTTT

j_gene: TRBJ2-1
d_gene: TRBD2
v_gene: TRBV4-2
abundance: NA
CDR3aa: CASNRLAGGYSGEQFF
CDR3nt: TGTGCCAGCAACCGACTAGCGGGGGGTTATTCCGGTGAGCAGTTCTTC

j_gene: TRBJ2-2
d_gene: TRBD2
v_gene: TRBV10-3
abundance: once
CDR3aa: CATRGAGGNTGELFF
CDR3nt: TGTGCCACCAGGGGAGCGGGGGGGAACACCGGGGAGCTGTTTTTT

j_gene: TRBJ1-4
d_gene: NA
v_gene: TRBV3-1/TRBV3-2
abundance: NA
CDR3aa: CASSLQTPSANEKLFF
CDR3nt: TGTGCCAGCAGCCTACAAACACCGTCGGCTAATGAAAAACTGTTTTTT

j_gene: TRBJ2-7
d_gene: NA
v_gene: TRBV15
abundance: NA
CDR3aa: CATSRDLGEQYF
CDR3nt: TGTGCCACCAGCAGAGATTTGGGCGAGCAGTACTTC

j_gene: TRBJ1-6
d_gene: TRBD1
v_gene: TRBV19
abundance: NA
CDR3aa: CASRDTGTGDSPLHF
CDR3nt: TGTGCCAGTAGGGACACCGGGACAGGGGATTCACCCCTCCACTTT

j_gene: TRBJ2-7
d_gene: TRBD2
v_gene: TRBV10-3
abundance: NA
CDR3aa: CATKRGLAGLTNSYEQYF
CDR3nt: TGTGCCACCAAAAGGGGTTTAGCGGGACTCACCAACTCCTACGAGCAGTACTTC

j_gene: TRBJ1-1
d_gene: NA
v_gene: TRBV6-1
abundance: NA
CDR3aa: CASSEYFGGGEAFF
CDR3nt: TGTGCCAGCAGTGAATACTTTGGGGGGGGTGAAGCTTTCTTT

j_gene: TRBJ2-1
d_gene: TRBD2
v_gene: TRBV6-5
abundance: NA
CDR3aa: CASSYVGGGASEQFF
CDR3nt: TGTGCCAGCAGTTACGTCGGCGGGGGGGCGAGTGAGCAGTTCTTC

j_gene: TRBJ2-5
d_gene: TRBD1
v_gene: TRBV24-1
abundance: NA
CDR3aa: CATSDRVAGGRETQYF
CDR3nt: TGTGCCACCAGTGATAGGGTTGCAGGGGGTCGAGAGACCCAGTACTTC

j_gene: TRBJ1-1
d_gene: NA
v_gene: TRBV28
abundance: NA
CDR3aa: CASKRGQAFF
CDR3nt: TGTGCCAGTAAAAGGGGACAAGCTTTCTTT

j_gene: TRBJ1-6
d_gene: TRBD1
v_gene: TRBV7-8
abundance: NA
CDR3aa: CASSLPHRGAYSPLHF
CDR3nt: TGTGCCAGCAGCCTACCCCACAGGGGGGCTTATTCACCCCTCCACTTT

j_gene: TRBJ1-5
d_gene: TRBD1
v_gene: TRBV28
abundance: few
CDR3aa: CASSFGGQGNQPQHF
CDR3nt: TGTGCCAGCAGTTTCGGTGGACAGGGAAATCAGCCCCAGCATTTT

j_gene: TRBJ1-6
d_gene: NA
v_gene: TRBV5-5
abundance: once
CDR3aa: CASSSSSYNSPLHF
CDR3nt: TGTGCCAGCAGCTCGAGCTCCTATAATTCACCCCTCCACTTT

j_gene: TRBJ1-3
d_gene: NA
v_gene: TRBV21-1
abundance: NA
CDR3aa: CASSKVRRSGNTIYF
CDR3nt: TGTGCCAGCAGCAAAGTGCGCAGATCGGGAAACACCATATATTTT

j_gene: TRBJ2-7
d_gene: NA
v_gene: TRBV10-3
abundance: NA
CDR3aa: CAISAGTNSYEQYF
CDR3nt: TGTGCCATCAGTGCCGGGACGAATTCCTACGAGCAGTACTTC

j_gene: TRBJ2-7
d_gene: TRBD2
v_gene: TRBV23-1
abundance: NA
CDR3aa: CASILSGRDYEQYF
CDR3nt: TGCGCCAGCATTTTGAGCGGGAGGGACTACGAGCAGTACTTC

j_gene: TRBJ1-1
d_gene: TRBD1
v_gene: TRBV24-1
abundance: NA
CDR3aa: CATSVRTGAMNTEAFF
CDR3nt: TGTGCCACCAGTGTCAGGACAGGGGCAATGAACACTGAAGCTTTCTTT

j_gene: TRBJ2-7
d_gene: TRBD1
v_gene: TRBV7-2
abundance: NA
CDR3aa: CASSQGAYYEQYF
CDR3nt: TGTGCCAGCAGCCAGGGGGCCTACTACGAGCAGTACTTC

j_gene: TRBJ1-1
d_gene: NA
v_gene: TRBV9
abundance: NA
CDR3aa: CASSALDTLNTEAFF
CDR3nt: TGTGCCAGCAGCGCATTAGACACCTTGAACACTGAAGCTTTCTTT

j_gene: TRBJ2-7
d_gene: NA
v_gene: TRBV5-4
abundance: once
CDR3aa: CASRYPGRDEQYF
CDR3nt: TGTGCCAGCAGATACCCCGGAAGGGACGAGCAGTACTTC

j_gene: TRBJ2-5
d_gene: TRBD2
v_gene: TRBV2
abundance: few
CDR3aa: CASSEGGSVFETQYF
CDR3nt: TGTGCCAGCAGTGAGGGGGGGTCAGTTTTCGAGACCCAGTACTTC

j_gene: TRBJ1-1
d_gene: TRBD1
v_gene: TRBV5-1
abundance: NA
CDR3aa: CASSPLGTGGMNTEAFF
CDR3nt: TGCGCCAGCAGCCCCCTCGGGACAGGGGGCATGAACACTGAAGCTTTCTTT

j_gene: TRBJ2-7
d_gene: NA
v_gene: TRBV4-1
abundance: NA
CDR3aa: CASSALRAEFHEQYF
CDR3nt: TGCGCCAGCAGCGCATTGCGGGCGGAATTCCACGAGCAGTACTTC

j_gene: TRBJ1-2
d_gene: NA
v_gene: TRBV3-1/TRBV3-2
abundance: few
CDR3aa: CASSQDRTASYGYTF
CDR3nt: TGTGCCAGCAGCCAAGACAGGACGGCAAGCTATGGCTACACCTTC

j_gene: TRBJ1-1
d_gene: NA
v_gene: TRBV3-1/TRBV3-2
abundance: once
CDR3aa: CASSPGPNTEAFF
CDR3nt: TGTGCCAGCAGCCCGGGGCCAAACACTGAAGCTTTCTTT

j_gene: TRBJ1-5
d_gene: NA
v_gene: TRBV3-1/TRBV3-2
abundance: NA
CDR3aa: CASSQGATNQPQHF
CDR3nt: TGTGCCAGCAGCCAAGGGGCAACAAATCAGCCCCAGCATTTT